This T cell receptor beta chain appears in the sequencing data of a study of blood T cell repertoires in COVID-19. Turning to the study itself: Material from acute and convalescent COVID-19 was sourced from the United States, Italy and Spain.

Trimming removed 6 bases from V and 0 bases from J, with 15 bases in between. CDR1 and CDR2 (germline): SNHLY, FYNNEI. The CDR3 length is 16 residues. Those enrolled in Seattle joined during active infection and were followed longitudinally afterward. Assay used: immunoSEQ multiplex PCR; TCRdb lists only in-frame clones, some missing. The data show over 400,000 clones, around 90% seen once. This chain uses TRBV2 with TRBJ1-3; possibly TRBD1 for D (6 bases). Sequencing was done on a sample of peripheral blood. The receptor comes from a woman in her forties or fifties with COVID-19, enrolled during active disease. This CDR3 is CASRRSRQASGNTIYF. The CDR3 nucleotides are TGTGCCAGCAGGAGATCCAGACAGGCCTCTGGAAACACCATATATTTT.